The 18 T cell receptor beta chains given below trace back to one sample, sequenced in a study of post-analysis software for immune sequencing data. General study findings and limits: Controls showed lower frequencies than patients for five TRBV segments, and TRBV5-6, TRBV5-1 and TRBV20-1 were among these.

Carried by the TCR beta cDNA libraries were unique molecular identifiers. One entry per CDR3 protein, called by TCRdb with MiXCR from the PCR reads. This table holds over 700,000 distinct CDR3 sequences, about 27% found once. No antigen is known for these receptors. Sequencing was carried out using blood. The source is a girl between 5 and 17 years old with multiple sclerosis.

This clonotype was observed many times. The rearrangement joins TRBV9 to TRBJ2-7, with 7 bases lining up with TRBD1. V lost 3 bases to trimming and J lost 6 bases; unmatched junction nucleotides: 9. The V gene's germline CDR1 is SGDLS and CDR2 YYNGEE. CDR3 length: 14 amino acids. The CDR3 region has the DNA TGTGCCAGCAGCGCCGTGGGACAGTGGGGCGAGCAGTACTTC. It encodes CASSAVGQWGEQYF.

A word on this clonotype: Since a much larger clone is just one base distant, this may be a read error. The chain recombines TRBV10-3 with TRBJ2-1; 13 bases are shared with TRBD2. CDR1 is ENHRY and CDR2 is SYGVKD in the germline V gene. J gave up 3 bases and V 8 bases, and 7 bases lay outside the gene matches. This CDR3 has 16 amino acids. CDR3 in amino acids: CAILRTSGGNYNEQFF. CDR3 sequence (DNA): TGTGCCATCCTTCGGACTAGCGGGGGTAACTACAATGAGCAGTTCTTC.

Only a few counts were recorded for this clonotype. The J gene is TRBJ2-7, the V gene TRBV7-8, with TRBD2 as a possible D gene (6 bases). With 4 bases removed from V and 0 bases from J, the gap between germline ends came to 19 bases. Per germline, CDR1 SGHVS and CDR2 FQNEAQ. This CDR3 region has 17 residues. CDR3: CASSYASGTPYSYEQYF. The CDR3 nucleotides read TGTGCCAGCAGCTATGCGTCCGGGACTCCCTACTCCTACGAGCAGTACTTC.

The rearrangement links TRBV11-2 to TRBJ2-5; 12 bases match TRBD2. V lost 4 bases, J lost 11 bases, and 14 bases stayed unmatched. The CDR3 sequence is 16 residues long. Germline CDR1 and CDR2: SGHAT and FQNNGV. In nucleotides, the CDR3 is TGTGCCAGCAGCTACTCCGGGACTAGCGGGCAGCATGAGCAGTACTTC. This codes for CASSYSGTSGQHEQYF.

There are a few counts of this clonotype. One end of the junction does not line up with germline, which may come from a read error. CDR3 residues: CASSPTTSGYNGQFF. As DNA, the CDR3 is TGTGCCAGCAGCCCGACGACTAGCGGTTACAATGGGCAGTTCTTC. V and J are TRBV7-2 and TRBJ2-1, with 9 bases fitting TRBD2. The V gene's germline CDR1 is SGHTA and CDR2 FQGNSA. This CDR3 region has 15 residues.

V is TRBV5-6 and J is TRBJ2-3; the D gene could be TRBD1 or TRBD2 (5 bases each). Germline V CDR1 and CDR2: SGHDT, YYEEEE. This CDR3 region has 13 residues. Between the trimmed V and J ends, which lost 4 bases and 6 bases, there was a span of 12 bases. The CDR3 DNA is TGTGCCAGCAGCCCCGGGACGCTTGATACGCAGTATTTT. This translates into CASSPGTLDTQYF. Supplemented by reference TRBV5-6 and TRBJ2-3, the full variable domain reads DAGVTQSPTHLIKTRGQQVTLRCSPKSGHDTVSWYQQALGQGPQFIFQYYEEEERQRGNFPDRFSGHQFPNYSSELNVNALLLGDSALYLCASSPGTLDTQYFGPGTRLTVL.

The V gene is TRBV9, the J gene TRBJ1-4; unclear D gene. This CDR3 has 12 residues. The V and J ends lost 4 bases and 7 bases respectively, with 8 bases between them. Germline V gene lookup returns CDR1 SGDLS and CDR2 YYNGEE. CDR3 sequence reads: CASSLSGEKLFF. The CDR3 nucleotides are TGTGCCAGCAGCCTGAGCGGTGAAAAACTGTTTTTT.

The table lists this clonotype with a few counts. The chain employs TRBV5-1 and TRBJ2-5; TRBD2 agrees at 15 bases. There are 16 residues in the CDR3. Germline V gene sequence: CDR1 SGHRS, CDR2 YFSETQ. Germline trimming cut 3 bases from V and 2 bases from J; bases unmatched to any gene: 2. The CDR3 spells CASSYGLAGGQETQYF. DNA for the CDR3: TGCGCCAGCAGCTACGGACTAGCGGGAGGGCAAGAGACCCAGTACTTC.

The chain has TRBV20-1 and TRBJ2-2; 10 bases match TRBD1. The J segment lost 1 base and the V segment lost 3 bases, leaving 14 bases of the junction unmatched. Germline V lookup: CDR1 DFQATT, CDR2 SNEGSKA (reference sequence). The CDR3 loop spans 19 amino acids. The DNA of the CDR3 is TGCAGTGCTAGTAGGGACAGGGGCTCTATCCGGAGGAACACCGGGGAGCTGTTTTTT. It yields the protein CSASRDRGSIRRNTGELFF.

J is TRBJ2-7 and V is TRBV4-3, with D tentatively TRBD2 (6 bases). Trimming pared 4 bases from V and 0 bases from J, leaving 13 bases between. The CDR3 sequence is 15 residues long. Germline V CDR1 and CDR2: LGHNA, YSLEER. The CDR3 DNA is TGCGCCAGCAGCCCCGAGGGAGGATACTCCTACGAGCAGTACTTC. Encoded protein: CASSPEGGYSYEQYF.

This clonotype was recorded a few times. J is TRBJ2-7 and V is TRBV5-6; no clear D. Germline loops: CDR1 SGHDT, CDR2 YYEEEE. V was trimmed by 4 bases and J by 2 bases, leaving 16 bases between them. The CDR3 consists of 15 residues. DNA of the CDR3: TGTGCCAGCAGCCGCGAGGACGGCTCAACCTACGAGCAGTACTTC. Amino acids: CASSREDGSTYEQYF.

This clonotype was detected a few times. The rearrangement joins TRBV20-1 to TRBJ2-1; TRBD2 matches at 10 bases. This CDR3 contains 17 residues. Losses at the gene ends were 3 bases for V and 3 bases for J; bases not matched to a gene: 11. Germline V CDR1 and CDR2: DFQATT, SNEGSKA (reference sequence). The CDR3 region has the DNA TGCAGTGCTAGGACTAGCGGGCGGTTTTGGGGCTACAATGAGCAGTTCTTC. Translation gives CSARTSGRFWGYNEQFF.

Turning to this clonotype: One end of the junction fails to match germline, which may point to a read error. This sequence joins TRBV6-1 and TRBJ2-7, with 9 bases fitting TRBD2. CDR1 is MNHNS and CDR2 is SASEGT in the germline V gene. This CDR3 is 14 amino acids long. The CDR3 spells CASSQRGASYEQYF. The CDR3 nucleotides read TGTGCCAGCAGCCAGCGGGGGGCCTCCTACGAACAGTACTTC.

The chain employs TRBV12-3 or TRBV12-4 and TRBJ2-1; TRBD2 matches at 8 bases. The DNA end lines up better with TRBJ2-7; the J call may be wrong. CDR3 length equals 14 residues. The CDR3 nucleotides read TGTGCCAGCAGGAGTACTAGCGGATACAATGAGCAGTACTTC. Its protein product is CASRSTSGYNEQYF.

In this sample, this clonotype turned up a few times. The genes are TRBV5-1 and TRBJ1-4; weak D call: TRBD1 (5 bases). This CDR3 region has 14 residues. V was pared by 4 bases and J by 5 bases, with 12 bases between. Germline assignment: CDR1 SGHRS and CDR2 YFSETQ. The CDR3 DNA sequence: TGCGCCAGCAGCGGTGGGACGGGAAATGAAAAACTGTTTTTT. Translated, it gives CASSGGTGNEKLFF.

A few counts support this clonotype. V usage is TRBV6-2 or TRBV6-3 and J usage is TRBJ2-1; 10 bases map to TRBD1. Per the germline V gene, CDR1 is MNHEY and CDR2 is SVGEGT. This CDR3 comprises 14 residues. The J segment lost 9 bases and the V segment lost 6 bases, leaving 8 bases of the junction unmatched. The CDR3 DNA reads TGTGCCAGCAGACGACAGGGGGCCGCGGGTGAGCAGTTCTTC. The encoded protein is CASRRQGAAGEQFF.

J is TRBJ1-5 and V is TRBV6-6; the D is unclear. Germline CDR1 and CDR2: MNHNY and SVGAGI (reference sequence). V shed 6 bases and J shed 0 bases, with 6 bases lying between them. The CDR3 extends over 13 amino acids. CDR3 in amino acids: CASREDSNQPQHF. CDR3 bases: TGTGCCAGCAGAGAAGATAGCAATCAGCCCCAGCATTTT.

Many counts were recorded for this clonotype. CDR3 sequence (DNA): TGTGCCATCAGTGAGTCTGTTCAAACAGATACGCAGTATTTT. Residues: CAISESVQTDTQYF. The chain couples TRBV10-3 to TRBJ2-3; D gene unclear. Germline CDR1 is ENHRY and CDR2 is SYGVKD. V was shortened by 0 bases and J by 3 bases, with 7 bases between the two germline ends. The CDR3 is made up of 14 amino acids.